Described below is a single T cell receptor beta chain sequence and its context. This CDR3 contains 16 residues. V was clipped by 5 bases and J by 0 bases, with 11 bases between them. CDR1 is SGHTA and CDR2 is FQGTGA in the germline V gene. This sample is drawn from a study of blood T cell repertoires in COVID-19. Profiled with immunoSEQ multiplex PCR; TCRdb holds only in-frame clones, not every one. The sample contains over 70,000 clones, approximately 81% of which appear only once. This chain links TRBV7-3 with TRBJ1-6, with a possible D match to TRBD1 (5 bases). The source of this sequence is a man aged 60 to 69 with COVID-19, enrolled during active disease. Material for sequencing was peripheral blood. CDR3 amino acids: CASSKDSASYNSPLHF. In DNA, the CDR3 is TGTGCCAGCAGCAAAGACAGTGCCTCCTATAATTCACCCCTCCACTTT.